This T cell receptor beta chain was obtained from a study of blood T cell repertoires in COVID-19. Across the study: Collection of acute and convalescent COVID-19 samples took place in the United States, Italy and Spain. PBMCs, B-cell-depleted T cells, or T cells provided the cDNA or gDNA that made up the material.

The data were produced by immunoSEQ multiplex PCR, yet TCRdb's version contains in-frame clones alone and is incomplete. The sample holds about 100,000 clones, more than 65% seen once. This CDR3 has 12 amino acids. V shed 1 base and J shed 11 bases, with 11 bases lying between them. CDR1 is SEHNR, CDR2 FQNEAQ, per germline (reference sequence). Sequenced: peripheral blood. The rearrangement links TRBV7-9 to TRBJ1-1, with D unresolved. The source is a woman in her seventies with acute or convalescent COVID-19. The CDR3 DNA reads TGTGCCAGCAGCTTAGAAGTTAGAGAGGCTTTCTTT. This gives the protein CASSLEVREAFF.